The clone carrying this TCR beta chain was detected only a few times. This CDR3 is 19 amino acids long. Germline V gene lookup returns CDR1 DFQATT and CDR2 SNEGSKA (reference sequence). V was shortened by 0 bases and J by 0 bases, with 21 bases between the two germline ends. The sample belongs to a study of identical twins. Template switching introduced a universal primer site, and the cDNA bore unique molecular identifiers. TCRdb re-analysed the 5' RACE reads in MiXCR, keeping a single row per CDR3 protein. The sample holds about 520,000 distinct CDR3 sequences, roughly a fifth seen once. The sample also formed part of further work on T cells expressing NK-cell markers. As that study records: Sequencing covered eight donors, seven HCMV-seropositive and one seronegative. There were a handful of donors in whom these clonotypes also led the CD3+CD56-NKG2C+ fraction. Whether expanded NKG2C+ T cell clones were HCMV specific stayed uncertain.

The chain recombines TRBV20-1 with TRBJ2-1; possibly TRBD2 for D (6 bases). The receptor was isolated from a woman between 18 and 29 years old in good health. The sequenced sample was CD4+ T cells sorted from blood. In DNA, the CDR3 is TGCAGTGCTAGAGAAGTTCGGGACTCCAATCTGGGCTCCTACAATGAGCAGTTCTTC. It is translated as CSAREVRDSNLGSYNEQFF.